The clone carrying this T cell receptor (beta chain) was counted many times. What it binds is unknown. This record comes from a study of breast tumors, draining lymph nodes, adjacent tissues. Study findings and constraints: Compared with basal-like, luminal-like tumors shared significantly more repertoire with nontumor tissue. Findings are consistent with lymph node origin and intratumoral expansion of most tumor T cells. Tumors had less TCR diversity than lymph nodes, more than nontumor tissue. Tumor T cell lymph node origin was a supported hypothesis, not proven.

Axillary draining lymph nodes of breast cancer patients supplied the node samples. MiXCR was run by TCRdb on the multiplex PCR reads, yielding one entry per CDR3 protein. Found here are tens of thousands of distinct CDR3 sequences, around 30% of them singletons; the top ten hold over 6.5%. This CDR3 has 17 residues. The germline CDR1 and CDR2 sequences are LNHDA and SQIVND (reference sequence). V dropped 4 bases and J dropped 3 bases, with 19 bases sitting between them. The TCR comes from a female donor with breast cancer. Some clones in this sample may be carry-over from other donors' samples. This chain links TRBV19 with TRBJ1-5; D perhaps matches TRBD1 (5 bases). The sequenced sample consisted of axillary lymph node tissue. CDR3 sequence: CASSTGGWDGFNQPQHF. As DNA, the CDR3 is TGTGCCAGTAGTACGGGGGGTTGGGACGGTTTCAATCAGCCCCAGCATTTT.